These 7 T cell receptor beta chains share one sample of origin, sequenced in a study of cytomegalovirus exposure and HLA in healthy donors. The primer mix had 60 Vbeta and 13 Jbeta primers. Sequencing used immunoSEQ multiplex PCR; TCRdb keeps in-frame clones, though not all of them. The repertoire holds roughly 68,000 clones, with around 72% as singletons. The sample taken for sequencing was PBMCs. The receptors derive from a woman under 40 in good health and CMV-seropositive.

The chain employs TRBV28 and TRBJ1-1; 8 bases align to TRBD1. V dropped 8 bases and J dropped 9; count of bases not matched to a gene: 8. Germline lookup yields CDR1 MDHEN and CDR2 SYDVKM. The CDR3 contains 12 residues. CDR3 region: CASGGQGLQAFF. DNA for the CDR3: TGTGCCAGCGGCGGACAGGGACTACAAGCTTTCTTT.

This clone is judged medium-sized. The chain combines TRBV29-1 with TRBJ1-1; 8 bases fit TRBD1. J was trimmed by 4 bases and V by 6 bases; bases with no gene match: 7. The CDR3 spans 13 residues. Looked up from germline, CDR1 is SQVTM and CDR2 is ANQGSEA. The DNA for the CDR3 is TGCAGCGTATCACAGGGGGTGGGCACTGAAGCTTTCTTT. Translating it yields CSVSQGVGTEAFF.

Regarding this clone: Other DNA sequences in this specimen translate into the identical CDR3. The chain links TRBV19 to TRBJ2-3; no firm D call. The CDR3 consists of 12 residues. Trimming removed 6 bases at V and 0 bases at J, with 4 bases between. CDR1 is LNHDA, CDR2 SQIVND, per germline (reference sequence). CDR3: CASRQSTDTQYF. CDR3 DNA sequence: TGTGCCAGTAGACAGAGCACAGATACGCAGTATTTT.

The chain couples TRBV5-1 to TRBJ2-7, with 12 positions matching TRBD2. V shed 0 bases and J 4 bases; nucleotides not matched to a gene: 2. This CDR3 contains 15 residues. CDR1 and CDR2 from the germline V gene are SGHRS and YFSETQ. The DNA for the CDR3 is TGCGCCAGCAGCTTGGGGACTAGCGGGACGTACGAGCAGTACTTC. It yields the protein CASSLGTSGTYEQYF.

This clone was observed a few times. CDR3 DNA sequence: TGCGCCAGCAGCTTGGAGCGTGGGACACGAAGGGCTTTCTTT. Translated, it gives CASSLERGTRRAFF. The V and J genes are TRBV5-1 and TRBJ1-1, with D possibly TRBD1 on 6 matching bases. CDR1 and CDR2 from the germline V gene are SGHRS and YFSETQ. V lost 0 bases and J lost 11, with 17 bases in between. CDR3 length equals 14 residues.

The J gene is TRBJ2-7, the V gene TRBV13; 8 bases are shared with TRBD1. Per the germline V gene, CDR1 is PRHDT and CDR2 is FYEKMQ (reference sequence). This CDR3 spans 15 amino acids. With 5 bases clipped from V and 3 bases from J, the junction kept 9 bases outside the gene matches. CDR3: CASSQEGTGGYEQYF. CDR3 nucleotides: TGTGCCAGCAGCCAAGAGGGGACAGGAGGCTACGAGCAGTACTTC. The variable domain in full, with the rest retrieved from reference TRBV13 and TRBJ2-7, is AAGVIQSPRHLIKEKRETATLKCYPIPRHDTVYWYQQGPGQDPQFLISFYEKMQSDKGSIPDRFSAQQFSDYHSELNMSSLELGDSALYFCASSQEGTGGYEQYFGPGTRLTVT.

The J gene is TRBJ2-2, the V gene TRBV4-3, with TRBD2 matching 8 bases. V shed 1 base, J shed 6 bases, and the junction held 10 bases outside the gene matches. This CDR3 comprises 17 residues. Germline lookup yields CDR1 LGHNA and CDR2 YSLEER. CDR3 nucleotide sequence: TGCGCCAGCAGCCAAGTGCGGGGGGCGGGTTACCCCGGGGAGCTGTTTTTT. Residues: CASSQVRGAGYPGELFF.